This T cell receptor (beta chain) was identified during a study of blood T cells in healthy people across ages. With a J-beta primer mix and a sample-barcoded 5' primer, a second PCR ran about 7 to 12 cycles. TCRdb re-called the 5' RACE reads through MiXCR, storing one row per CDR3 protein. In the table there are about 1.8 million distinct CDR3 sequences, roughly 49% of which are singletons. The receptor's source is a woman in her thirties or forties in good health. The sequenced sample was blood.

The CDR3 loop is CASSPLAGLGLEQFF. Written as DNA, the CDR3 is TGTGCCAGCAGCCCACTAGCGGGGTTGGGACTTGAGCAGTTCTTC. V is TRBV11-2 and J is TRBJ2-1; 10 positions agree with TRBD2. From germline, CDR1 is SGHAT and CDR2 FQNNGV. The CDR3 runs to 15 residues. Unmatched junction bases numbered 10, after V lost 5 bases and J lost 9 bases. The complete variable domain, with remaining parts taken from reference TRBV11-2 and TRBJ2-1, reads EAGVAQSPRYKIIEKRQSVAFWCNPISGHATLYWYQQILGQGPKLLIQFQNNGVVDDSQLPKDRFSAERLKGVDSTLKIQPAKLEDSAVYLCASSPLAGLGLEQFFGPGTRLTVL.